These T cell receptor beta chains were read from a single sample in a study of T cells after yellow fever vaccination. A single record per CDR3 protein comes from TCRdb applying MiXCR to the 5' RACE reads. The table includes 200,000 to 300,000 distinct CDR3 sequences, about 3.7% detected once. The specimen comprised PBMCs, sampled 15 days after the yellow fever booster vaccination. These receptors were taken from a young man who received the YFV17D yellow fever vaccine. The CDR3 runs from the conserved cysteine through the conserved F or W. A D gene is named only where the DNA matches it firmly. Clone sizes are shown as once, few, many, or a class for an expanded clone.

TGTGCCAGCAGACCGGGACAGGGCTTTCAGCCCCAGCATTTT CASRPGQGFQPQHF TRBD1 many TRBJ1-5 TRBV7-2 14
TGTGCCAGCAGCTTGCCGGCAGGGGTGAACACCGGGGAGCTGTTTTTT CASSLPAGVNTGELFF NA many TRBJ2-2 TRBV5-5 16
TGTGCCAGCAGTTTCGGACAGGGTGAAGGCTACACCTTC CASSFGQGEGYTF TRBD1 many TRBJ1-2 TRBV12-3/TRBV12-4 13
TGCAGTGCTGAAGACGGAAACAATCAGCCCCAGCATTTT CSAEDGNNQPQHF NA many TRBJ1-5 TRBV20-1 13
TGTGCCCTATCTAAGGGGGCGAACACTGAAGCTTTCTTT CALSKGANTEAFF TRBD1 many TRBJ1-1 TRBV2 13
TGTGCCAGCAGTCTGGGACTAGCGGGGGGGCAAGAGCAGTTCTTC CASSLGLAGGQEQFF TRBD2 many TRBJ2-1 TRBV12-3/TRBV12-4 15
TGTGCCAGCAGCAAAGGGGCTAACTATGGCTACACCTTC CASSKGANYGYTF NA few TRBJ1-2 TRBV13 13
TGCGCCAGCAGCCGGGAAACTAGCGGGGGGCTGAATGAGCAGTTCTTC CASSRETSGGLNEQFF TRBD2 many TRBJ2-1 TRBV5-1 16
TGCAGTGCTAGAGATGAAGGTCTAGGGGAGACCCAGTACTTC CSARDEGLGETQYF NA few TRBJ2-5 TRBV20-1 14
TGTGCCAGCAGCTTAGGCCTAGCGGGGGCCACAGATACGCAGTATTTT CASSLGLAGATDTQYF TRBD2 many TRBJ2-3 TRBV11-3 16
TGCGCCAGCAGCTTGGGACGGGACGGCTATAACACAGATACGCAGTATTTT CASSLGRDGYNTDTQYF NA many TRBJ2-3 TRBV5-1 17
TGTGCCAGCAGCCTACAGGGGAGCGGTAGGGCTTTCTTT CASSLQGSGRAFF TRBD1 many TRBJ1-1 TRBV12-3/TRBV12-4 13
TGTGCCAGCAGCGAGGTGACTAGCTTCGCAAGCAATGAGCAGTTCTTC CASSEVTSFASNEQFF TRBD2 many TRBJ2-1 TRBV7-3 16
TGCAGCGTTGCGGAGGGGGTCGCAGATACGCAGTATTTT CSVAEGVADTQYF NA many TRBJ2-3 TRBV29-1 13
TGTGCCAGCAGCCAAGATCTGGACTTTCAAGAGACCCAGTACTTC CASSQDLDFQETQYF NA many TRBJ2-5 TRBV4-2 15
TGTGCCAGCAGCTTAAGGGGAGACCTAATGAACACTGAAGCTTTCTTT CASSLRGDLMNTEAFF NA many TRBJ1-1 TRBV7-8 16